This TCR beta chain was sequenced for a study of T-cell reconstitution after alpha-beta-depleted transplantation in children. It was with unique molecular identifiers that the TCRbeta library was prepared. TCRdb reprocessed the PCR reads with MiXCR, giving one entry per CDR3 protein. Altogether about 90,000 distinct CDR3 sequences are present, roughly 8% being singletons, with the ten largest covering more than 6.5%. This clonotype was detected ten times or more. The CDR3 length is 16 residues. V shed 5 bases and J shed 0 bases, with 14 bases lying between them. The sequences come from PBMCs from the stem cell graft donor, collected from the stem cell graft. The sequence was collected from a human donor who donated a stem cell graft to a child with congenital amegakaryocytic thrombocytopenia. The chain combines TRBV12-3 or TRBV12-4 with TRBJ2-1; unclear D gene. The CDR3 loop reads CASSPPGLSSYNEQFF. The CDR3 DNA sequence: TGTGCCAGCAGTCCCCCAGGCTTGAGCTCCTACAATGAGCAGTTCTTC.